This T cell receptor (beta chain) was captured by sequencing in a study of spatial heterogeneity in lung cancer. Study-level background: Sequenced were any available follow-up PBMC samples, which had been obtained a median of approximately two years after resection. Alpha-chain sequences were consistently detected in smaller numbers than beta-chain sequences.

Germline assignment: CDR1 MGHRA and CDR2 YSYEKL. The CDR3 sequence is 15 residues long. Germline trimming cut 1 base from V and 8 bases from J; bases unmatched to any gene: 6. This clonotype came up a few times. Its target is not known. Using its own MiXCR run on the 5' RACE reads, TCRdb lists one record per CDR3 protein. The sample has about 94,000 distinct CDR3 sequences; just under 20% are singletons. Time point reported: blood at routine non-recurrence follow-up after resection. TCRs were sequenced from unsorted whole RNA of tumor, nontumor lung or PBMC. Study conclusions and caveats: Tumor TCRs that were ubiquitous and expanded showed up in blood more at resection than follow-up.

This TCR was recovered from a male donor with early-stage non-small cell lung cancer. The chain carries TRBV4-1 and TRBJ1-3, with TRBD1 matching 9 bases. This specimen was PBMCs, taken at follow-up. CDR3 protein: CASSQGRRQGDTIYF. The CDR3 coding sequence is TGCGCCAGCAGCCAAGGAAGGCGACAGGGGGACACCATATATTTT.